This T cell receptor beta chain was retrieved from a study of blood T cell repertoires in COVID-19. Study context: Donors in the United States, Italy and Spain gave samples during acute or convalescent COVID-19. PBMCs, B-cell-depleted T cells, or T cells provided the cDNA or gDNA that made up the material.

In its sample, this clone was seen a few times. The assay was immunoSEQ multiplex PCR, and TCRdb's table has in-frame clones only and misses some. The table has nearly 300,000 clones, around 85% seen once. Seattle-derived patients entered the study during active infection and were followed longitudinally. The CDR3 spans 15 residues. With V trimmed by 2 bases and J by 6 bases, 6 bases remained unmatched. CDR1 is LGHDT, CDR2 YNNKEL, per germline (reference sequence). The V and J genes are TRBV3-1 (or the pseudogene TRBV3-2) and TRBJ2-1; TRBD2 matches at 8 bases. The specimen sequenced was peripheral blood. This sequence originates from a human donor with COVID-19, enrolled during active disease. The donor label of this sample is uncertain. CDR3 in DNA: TGTGCCAGCAGCCAACGAACTAGCGGAGGCAATGAGCAGTTCTTC. It yields the protein CASSQRTSGGNEQFF.